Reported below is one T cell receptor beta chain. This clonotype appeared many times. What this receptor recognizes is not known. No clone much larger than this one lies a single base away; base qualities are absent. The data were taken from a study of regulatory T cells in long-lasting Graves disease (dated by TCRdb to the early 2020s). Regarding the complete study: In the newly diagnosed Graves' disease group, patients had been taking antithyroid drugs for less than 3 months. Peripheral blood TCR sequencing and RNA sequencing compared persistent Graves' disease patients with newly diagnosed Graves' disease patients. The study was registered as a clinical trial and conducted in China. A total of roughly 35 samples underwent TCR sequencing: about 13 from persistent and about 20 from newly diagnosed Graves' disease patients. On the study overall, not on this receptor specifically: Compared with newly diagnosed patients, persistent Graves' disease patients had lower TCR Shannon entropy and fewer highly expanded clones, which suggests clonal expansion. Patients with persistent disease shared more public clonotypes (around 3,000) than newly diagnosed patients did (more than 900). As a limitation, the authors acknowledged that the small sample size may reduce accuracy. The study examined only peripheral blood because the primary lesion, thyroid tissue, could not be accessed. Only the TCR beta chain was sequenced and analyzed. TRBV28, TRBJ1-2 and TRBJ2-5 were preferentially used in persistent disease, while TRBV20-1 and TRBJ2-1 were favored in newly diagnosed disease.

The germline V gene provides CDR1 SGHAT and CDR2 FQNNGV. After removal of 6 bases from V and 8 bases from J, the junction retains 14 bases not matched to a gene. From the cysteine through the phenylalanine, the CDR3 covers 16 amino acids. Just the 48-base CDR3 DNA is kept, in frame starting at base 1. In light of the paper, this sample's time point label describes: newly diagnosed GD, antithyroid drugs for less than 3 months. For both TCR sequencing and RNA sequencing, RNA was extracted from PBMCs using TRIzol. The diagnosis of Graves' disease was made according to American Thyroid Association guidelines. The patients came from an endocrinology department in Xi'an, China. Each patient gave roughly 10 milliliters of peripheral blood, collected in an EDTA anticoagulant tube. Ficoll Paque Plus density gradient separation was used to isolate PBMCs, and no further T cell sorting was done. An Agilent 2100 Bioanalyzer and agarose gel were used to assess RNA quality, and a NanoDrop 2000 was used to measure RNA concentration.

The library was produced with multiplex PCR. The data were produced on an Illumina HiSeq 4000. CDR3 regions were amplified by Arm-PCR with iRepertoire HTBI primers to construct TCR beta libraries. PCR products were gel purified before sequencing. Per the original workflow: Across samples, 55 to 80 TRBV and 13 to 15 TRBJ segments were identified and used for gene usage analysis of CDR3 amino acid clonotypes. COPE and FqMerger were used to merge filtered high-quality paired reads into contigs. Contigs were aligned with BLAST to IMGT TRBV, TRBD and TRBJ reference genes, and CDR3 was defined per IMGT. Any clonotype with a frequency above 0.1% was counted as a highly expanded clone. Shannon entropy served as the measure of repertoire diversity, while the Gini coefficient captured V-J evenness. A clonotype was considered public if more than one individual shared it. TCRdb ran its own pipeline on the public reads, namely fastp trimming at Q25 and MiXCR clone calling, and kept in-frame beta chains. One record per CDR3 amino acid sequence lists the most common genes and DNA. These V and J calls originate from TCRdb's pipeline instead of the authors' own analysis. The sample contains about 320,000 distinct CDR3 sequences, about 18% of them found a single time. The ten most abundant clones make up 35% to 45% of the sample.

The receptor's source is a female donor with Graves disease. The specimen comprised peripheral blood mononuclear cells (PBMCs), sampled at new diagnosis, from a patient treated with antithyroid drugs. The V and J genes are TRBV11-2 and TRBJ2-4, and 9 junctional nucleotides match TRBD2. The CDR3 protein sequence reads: CASRKRTGLANDIQYF. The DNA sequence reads TGTGCCAGCAGGAAGAGGACTGGACTAGCGAACGACATTCAGTACTTC.